Detailed here is one TCR beta chain. Some clones are missing from TCRdb's copy, which holds only in-frame ones; the method was immunoSEQ multiplex PCR. The sample records 93,000 or so clones, more than 75% being singletons. This sample is part of a study of blood T cell repertoires in COVID-19. Study-level information: Sources were T cells, B-cell-depleted T cells, or PBMCs; the material itself was cDNA or gDNA.

Germline CDR1 reads MNHEY; CDR2 reads SMNVEV (reference sequence). This CDR3 has 18 amino acids. V was cut by 10 bases and J by 0 bases, with 25 bases left in between. The TCR comes from a human donor in a cohort sampled during active COVID-19. The chain links TRBV27 to TRBJ1-3, with D possibly TRBD1 on 6 matching bases. Material: peripheral blood. The CDR3 DNA is TGTGCCACCTTGAGACGGATCGGACAGACACACTCTGGAAACACCATATATTTT. Its protein is CATLRRIGQTHSGNTIYF.